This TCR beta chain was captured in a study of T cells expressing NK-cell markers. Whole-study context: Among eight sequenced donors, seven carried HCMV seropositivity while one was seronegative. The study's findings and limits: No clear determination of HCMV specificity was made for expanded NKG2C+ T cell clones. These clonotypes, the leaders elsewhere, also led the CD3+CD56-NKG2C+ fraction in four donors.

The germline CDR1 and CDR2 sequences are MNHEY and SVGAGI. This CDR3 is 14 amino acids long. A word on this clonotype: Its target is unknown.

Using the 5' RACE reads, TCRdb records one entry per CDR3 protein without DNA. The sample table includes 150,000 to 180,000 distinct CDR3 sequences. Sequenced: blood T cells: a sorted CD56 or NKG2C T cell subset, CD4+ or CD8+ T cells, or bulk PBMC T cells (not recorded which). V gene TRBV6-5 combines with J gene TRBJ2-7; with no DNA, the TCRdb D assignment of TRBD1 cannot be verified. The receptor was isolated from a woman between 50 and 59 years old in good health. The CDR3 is CASSPSQGIYEQYF.